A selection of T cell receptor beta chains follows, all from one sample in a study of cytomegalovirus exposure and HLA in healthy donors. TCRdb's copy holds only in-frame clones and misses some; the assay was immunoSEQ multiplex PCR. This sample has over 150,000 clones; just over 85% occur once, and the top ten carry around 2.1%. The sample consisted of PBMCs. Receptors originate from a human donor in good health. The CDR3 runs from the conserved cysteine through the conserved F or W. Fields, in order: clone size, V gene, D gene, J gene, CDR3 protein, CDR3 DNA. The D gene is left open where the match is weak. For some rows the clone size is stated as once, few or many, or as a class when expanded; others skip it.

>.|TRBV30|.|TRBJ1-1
CAWKQEVRAFF
TGTGCCTGGAAGCAGGAGGTTCGAGCTTTCTTT
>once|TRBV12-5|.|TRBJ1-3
CASGPTGFRNTIYF
TGTGCTAGTGGCCCAACAGGGTTTCGAAACACCATATATTTT
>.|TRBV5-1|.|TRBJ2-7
CASSLDPAGYEQYF
TGCGCCAGCAGCTTGGACCCTGCGGGGTACGAGCAGTACTTC
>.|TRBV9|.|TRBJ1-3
CASSVDPGVSGNTIYF
TGTGCCAGCAGCGTAGATCCAGGGGTCTCTGGAAACACCATATATTTT
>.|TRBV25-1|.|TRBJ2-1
CASSESLGREQFF
TGTGCCAGCAGTGAATCCCTGGGCCGCGAGCAGTTCTTC
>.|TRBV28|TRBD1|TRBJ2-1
CASSFGTGVLNEQFF
TGTGCCAGCAGTTTTGGGACAGGGGTGCTCAATGAGCAGTTCTTC
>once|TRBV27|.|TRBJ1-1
CASSFPGEEDTEAFF
TGTGCCAGCAGTTTTCCCGGGGAAGAGGACACTGAAGCTTTCTTT
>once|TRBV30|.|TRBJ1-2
CAWSVDDTSYGYTF
TGTGCCTGGAGTGTAGACGACACCTCTTATGGCTACACCTTC
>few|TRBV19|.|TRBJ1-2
CASQQVSDNYGYTF
TGTGCCAGTCAACAGGTTTCCGATAACTATGGCTACACCTTC
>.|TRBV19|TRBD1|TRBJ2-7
CASSVTGNEQYF
TGTGCCAGTAGTGTGACAGGGAACGAGCAGTACTTC
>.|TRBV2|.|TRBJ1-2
CASSEERGYGYTF
TGTGCCAGCAGTGAAGAAAGAGGCTATGGCTACACCTTC
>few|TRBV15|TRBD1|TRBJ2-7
CATSSRDREYEQYF
TGTGCCACCAGCTCGCGGGACAGGGAATACGAGCAGTACTTC
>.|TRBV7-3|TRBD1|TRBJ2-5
CASSSTGTEETQYF
TGTGCCAGCAGCTCTACCGGGACAGAAGAGACCCAGTACTTC
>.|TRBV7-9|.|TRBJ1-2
CASSSGGGLFNYGYTF
TGTGCCAGCAGCTCGGGGGGTGGGTTATTCAACTATGGCTACACCTTC
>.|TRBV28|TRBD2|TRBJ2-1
CASSFGRDSLGNEQFF
TGTGCCAGCAGTTTCGGGAGGGACTCCCTAGGGAATGAGCAGTTCTTC
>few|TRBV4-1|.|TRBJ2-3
CASSQEDSRTDTQYF
TGCGCCAGCAGCCAAGAGGACAGCCGCACAGATACGCAGTATTTT
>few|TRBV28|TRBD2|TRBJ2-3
CASSLRPSGRTDTQYF
TGTGCCAGCAGTTTGAGGCCTAGCGGGAGGACCGATACGCAGTATTTT
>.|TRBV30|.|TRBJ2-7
CAWSVRGSYEQYF
TGTGCCTGGAGTGTACGGGGGTCCTACGAGCAGTACTTC
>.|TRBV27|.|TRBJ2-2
CASSFMGGPITGELFF
TGTGCCAGCAGTTTCATGGGGGGGCCGATCACCGGGGAGCTGTTTTTT
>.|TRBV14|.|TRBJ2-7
CASSQIKKDMGSYEQYF
TGTGCCAGCAGCCAAATAAAGAAAGACATGGGCTCCTACGAGCAGTACTTC
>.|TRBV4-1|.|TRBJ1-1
CASSQDLGVTNTEAFF
TGCGCCAGCAGCCAAGATCTTGGAGTAACAAACACTGAAGCTTTCTTT
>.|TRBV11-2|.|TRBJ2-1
CASSLAGSRGHEQFF
TGTGCCAGCAGCTTAGCTGGATCCAGGGGTCATGAGCAGTTCTTC
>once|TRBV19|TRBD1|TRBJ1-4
CASTLNPGTGGRDEKLFF
TGTGCCAGTACGCTAAATCCCGGGACAGGGGGTCGAGATGAAAAACTGTTTTTT
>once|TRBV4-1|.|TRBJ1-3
CASSQDWPISGNTIYF
TGCGCCAGCAGCCAAGATTGGCCAATCTCTGGAAACACCATATATTTT
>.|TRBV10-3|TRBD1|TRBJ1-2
CAISGGQGANGYTF
TGTGCCATCAGTGGAGGACAGGGGGCAAATGGCTACACCTTC
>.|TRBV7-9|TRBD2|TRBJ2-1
CASRRLTGGPAYNEQFF
TGTGCCAGCAGGAGACTGACGGGGGGGCCGGCCTACAATGAGCAGTTCTTC
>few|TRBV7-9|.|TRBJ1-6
CASSLARATSSYNSPLHF
TGTGCCAGCAGCTTAGCGAGGGCAACCAGCTCCTATAATTCACCCCTCCACTTT
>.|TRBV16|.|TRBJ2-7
CASSQGSLRLSSYEQYF
TGTGCCAGCAGCCAGGGGAGTCTCCGACTGAGCTCCTACGAGCAGTACTTC
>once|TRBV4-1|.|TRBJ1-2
CASSPPIWQGFYGYTF
TGCGCCAGCAGCCCTCCGATTTGGCAGGGTTTTTATGGCTACACCTTC
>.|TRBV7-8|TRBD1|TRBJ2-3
CASSPDREVRGQYF
TGTGCCAGCAGCCCGGACAGGGAAGTACGTGGGCAGTATTTT
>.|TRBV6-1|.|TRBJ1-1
CASSDRQGSSLTEAFF
TGTGCCAGCAGTGATAGGCAGGGGTCCTCCCTTACTGAAGCTTTCTTT
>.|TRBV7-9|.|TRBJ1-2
CASSEMGPSGYGYTF
TGTGCCAGCAGCGAAATGGGGCCTAGTGGCTATGGCTACACCTTC
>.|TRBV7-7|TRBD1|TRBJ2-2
CASSARTGSSLGTNTGELFF
TGTGCTAGCAGCGCTAGGACAGGGTCGAGCTTGGGCACGAACACCGGGGAGCTGTTTTTT
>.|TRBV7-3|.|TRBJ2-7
CASSPPGSYEQYF
TGTGCCAGCAGCCCCCCCGGCTCCTACGAGCAGTACTTC
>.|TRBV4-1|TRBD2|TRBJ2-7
CASSVLAGVYEQYF
TGCGCCAGCAGCGTACTAGCGGGAGTATACGAGCAGTACTTC
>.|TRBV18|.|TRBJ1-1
CASSEMEQGLNTEAFF
TGTGCCAGCTCCGAAATGGAGCAGGGGCTGAACACTGAAGCTTTCTTT
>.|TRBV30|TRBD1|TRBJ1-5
CAWSTGQGAGQPQHF
TGTGCCTGGAGTACCGGACAGGGGGCTGGTCAGCCCCAGCATTTT
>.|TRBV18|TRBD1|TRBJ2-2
CASSLDRGRNTGELFF
TGTGCCAGCTCCCTTGACAGGGGGCGCAACACCGGGGAGCTGTTTTTT
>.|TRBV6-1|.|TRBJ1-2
CASTSGGFGYGYTF
TGTGCCAGCACCAGCGGGGGGTTCGGCTATGGCTACACCTTC
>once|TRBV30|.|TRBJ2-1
CASGTRDWTYNEQFF
TGTGCCTCTGGAACTCGGGACTGGACCTACAATGAGCAGTTCTTC
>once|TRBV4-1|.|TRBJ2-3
CASSQEFFFVARSTDTQYF
TGCGCCAGCAGCCAAGAGTTCTTCTTTGTGGCCAGAAGCACAGATACGCAGTATTTT
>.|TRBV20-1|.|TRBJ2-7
CSAELSEQYF
TGCAGTGCCGAGCTGTCCGAGCAGTACTTC
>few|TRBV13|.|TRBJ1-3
CASSFLLQGNTIYF
TGTGCCAGCAGCTTCTTGTTACAGGGAAACACCATATATTTT
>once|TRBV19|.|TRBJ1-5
CASSWGSESNQPQHF
TGTGCCAGTAGTTGGGGCTCGGAAAGCAATCAGCCCCAGCATTTT
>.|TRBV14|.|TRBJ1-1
CASSQVLSGNTEAFF
TGTGCCAGCAGCCAAGTATTGTCAGGGAACACTGAAGCTTTCTTT
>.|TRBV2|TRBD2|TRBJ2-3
CASRPVAGNTQYF
TGTGCCAGCAGACCCGTAGCGGGGAATACGCAGTATTTT
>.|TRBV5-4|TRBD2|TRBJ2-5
CASSLEGLAHGTQYF
TGTGCCAGCAGCTTGGAGGGACTAGCTCATGGGACCCAGTACTTC
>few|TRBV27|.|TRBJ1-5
CASSLSAQHF
TGTGCCAGCAGTCTCTCGGCCCAGCATTTT
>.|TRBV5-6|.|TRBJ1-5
CASSEAGSGYQPQHF
TGTGCCAGCAGCGAGGCGGGGAGCGGCTATCAGCCCCAGCATTTT
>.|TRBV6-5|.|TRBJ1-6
CASRTGLNSPLHF
TGTGCCAGCCGTACAGGGTTGAATTCACCCCTCCACTTT
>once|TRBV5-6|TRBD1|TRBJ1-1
CASSLGTGMNTEAFF
TGTGCCAGCAGCTTGGGGACAGGTATGAACACTGAAGCTTTCTTT
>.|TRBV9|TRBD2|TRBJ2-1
CASSVGLAGGGNEQFF
TGTGCCAGCAGCGTAGGGCTAGCGGGAGGTGGAAATGAGCAGTTCTTC